One sample yielded the 15 T cell receptor beta chains listed below, sequenced in a study of cytomegalovirus exposure and HLA in healthy donors. With 60 Vbeta and 13 Jbeta primers, the PCR was carried out. Sequencing used immunoSEQ multiplex PCR; TCRdb keeps in-frame clones, though not all of them. The sample contains around 170,000 clones, just under 80% of which appear only once. The sequenced sample consisted of PBMCs. The receptor source for this set is a woman aged 45-59 years in good health and CMV-seropositive.

The rearrangement uses TRBV6-1 and TRBJ2-5; 7 nucleotides align to TRBD2. The J call may be faulty, since TRBJ2-7 better matches the DNA end. Germline lookup yields CDR1 MNHNS and CDR2 SASEGT. The CDR3 has 17 residues. The CDR3 DNA reads TGTGCCAGCAGTGAAATCGGTCTAGCGGAAAGACCCGACGAGCAGTACTTC. This translates into CASSEIGLAERPDEQYF.

The chain combines TRBV5-6 with TRBJ2-7; D is possibly TRBD1 (5 bases). V lost 3 bases, J lost 4 bases, and 8 bases lay in between. Germline V gene lookup returns CDR1 SGHDT and CDR2 YYEEEE. The length of the CDR3 is 12 residues. DNA for the CDR3: TGTGCCAGCAGCTGGACAAGTTACGAGCAGTACTTC. It translates to CASSWTSYEQYF.

V and J are TRBV4-1 and TRBJ2-7, with D maybe TRBD2 (5 bases). The CDR3 runs to 15 residues. V dropped 1 base and J dropped 6 bases, with 16 bases sitting between them. Germline loops: CDR1 MGHRA, CDR2 YSYEKL. The CDR3 protein is CASSQVEEVSAEQYF. DNA of the CDR3: TGCGCCAGCAGCCAAGTGGAGGAGGTCTCGGCCGAGCAGTACTTC.

This chain uses TRBV7-8 with TRBJ1-3; 7 bases fit TRBD1. Germline V gene lookup returns CDR1 SGHVS and CDR2 FQNEAQ. The CDR3 totals 14 residues. Trimming took 5 bases from V and 6 from J; bases not matched to a gene: 7. In DNA form, the CDR3 reads TGTGCCAGCAGCATAGACAGGGCATTAAACACCATATATTTT. It specifies CASSIDRALNTIYF.

CDR3 sequence: CASAAFSGNTIYF. The CDR3 nucleotides are TGTGCCAGCGCGGCTTTCTCTGGAAACACCATATATTTT. The rearrangement links TRBV2 to TRBJ1-3; no firm D call. Trimming stripped 8 bases from V and 0 bases from J, with 8 bases between. The CDR3 contains 13 residues. In germline, CDR1 is SNHLY, CDR2 FYNNEI.

The rearrangement links TRBV5-1 to TRBJ1-5; tentative D call: TRBD1 (6 bases). Germline V gene sequence: CDR1 SGHRS, CDR2 YFSETQ. Trimming took 4 bases from V and 1 from J, leaving 9 bases between them. The CDR3 has 14 residues. CDR3 protein: CASSPRGSNQPQHF. The CDR3 region has the DNA TGCGCCAGCAGCCCCAGGGGAAGCAATCAGCCCCAGCATTTT.

This clone showed up just a few times. The rearrangement links TRBV5-1 to TRBJ1-5, with 10 bases fitting TRBD1. Trimming cost V 3 bases and J 5 bases; bases outside gene matches: 2. Germline V gene lookup returns CDR1 SGHRS and CDR2 YFSETQ. This CDR3 region has 14 residues. The CDR3 DNA reads TGCGCCAGCAGCTCGACAGGGGGCGATCAGCCCCAGCATTTT. Translated, it gives CASSSTGGDQPQHF.

V gene TRBV11-1 combines with J gene TRBJ2-3, with TRBD1 matching 7 bases. The CDR3 runs 15 residues. CDR1 and CDR2 (germline): SGHAT, FQDESV (reference sequence). Trimming cost V 4 bases and J 6 bases; bases outside gene matches: 10. CDR3 region: CASSSTHRGLDTQYF. Here the CDR3 DNA reads TGTGCCAGCAGCTCCACACACAGGGGCTTGGATACGCAGTATTTT. The full variable domain, with the rest looked up from reference TRBV11-1 and TRBJ2-3, is EAEVAQSPRYKITEKSQAVAFWCDPISGHATLYWYRQILGQGPELLVQFQDESVVDDSQLPKDRFSAERLKGVDSTLKIQPAELGDSAMYLCASSSTHRGLDTQYFGPGTRLTVL.

The V call is TRBV28, the J call TRBJ2-7, with 10 nucleotides matching TRBD1. Germline lookup yields CDR1 MDHEN and CDR2 SYDVKM. V lost 7 bases to trimming and J lost 0 bases; unmatched junction nucleotides: 6. The CDR3 sequence is 15 residues long. The CDR3 DNA is TGTGCCAGCAACCCGACAGGGGGCGTCTCCTACGAGCAGTACTTC. Its translation: CASNPTGGVSYEQYF.

This clone was found a few times. The V and J genes are TRBV19 and TRBJ1-4; perhaps TRBD1 as D (6 bases). The CDR3 length is 11 residues. Trimming shortened V by 10 bases and J by 13 bases, and 16 bases separated the two germline ends. The V gene's germline CDR1 is LNHDA and CDR2 SQIVND (reference sequence). The CDR3 DNA reads TGTGCCACTACGTGGGAGGGGGGACTGTTTTTT. The encoded protein is CATTWEGGLFF.

This rearrangement joins TRBV7-9 to TRBJ2-7, with TRBD2 as a possible D gene (6 bases). Trimming left V 5 bases short and J 6 bases short, with 20 bases between. The CDR3 has 15 residues. Germline CDR1 reads SEHNR; CDR2 reads FQNEAQ (reference sequence). CDR3 loop: CASSPDPGLPSEQYF. The CDR3 DNA follows: TGTGCCAGCAGCCCAGACCCGGGACTTCCGTCCGAGCAGTACTTC.

This chain links TRBV4-2 with TRBJ1-5; 7 bases fit TRBD1. Germline trimming cut 1 base from V and 5 bases from J; bases unmatched to any gene: 5. Per the germline V gene, CDR1 is LGHNA and CDR2 is YNFKEQ. The CDR3 has 15 residues. CDR3 bases: TGTGCCAGCAGCCAAGCGACGCAGGGGGATCAGCCCCAGCATTTT. As protein: CASSQATQGDQPQHF.

The V and J genes are TRBV4-2 and TRBJ2-7; D gene unclear. The germline CDR1 and CDR2 sequences are LGHNA and YNFKEQ. V lost 0 bases, J lost 6 bases, and 9 bases lay in between. The CDR3 contains 13 residues. The DNA for the CDR3 is TGTGCCAGCAGCCAAGACGGTGGTCTCGAGCAGTACTTC. Amino acids: CASSQDGGLEQYF.

This clone was detected only a few times. The genes are TRBV6-1 and TRBJ1-4; D not certain. V lost 4 bases to trimming and J lost 0 bases, with 9 bases between them. CDR1 is MNHNS and CDR2 is SASEGT in the germline V gene. The CDR3 spans 15 residues. CDR3 sequence: CASSVTVATNEKLFF. DNA for the CDR3: TGTGCCAGCAGTGTTACAGTCGCAACTAATGAAAAACTGTTTTTT.

J is TRBJ1-4 and V is TRBV7-9; unclear D gene. V was shortened by 3 bases and J by 0 bases, with 5 bases between the two germline ends. This CDR3 is built from 14 residues. Germline-derived CDR1 and CDR2 are SEHNR and FQNEAQ (reference sequence). In DNA, the CDR3 is TGTGCCAGCAGCTTCAGTGCAACTAATGAAAAACTGTTTTTT. As protein: CASSFSATNEKLFF. The full variable domain, completed using reference TRBV7-9 and TRBJ1-4, is DTGVSQNPRHKITKRGQNVTFRCDPISEHNRLYWYRQTLGQGPEFLTYFQNEAQLEKSRLLSDRFSAERPKGSFSTLEIQRTEQGDSAMYLCASSFSATNEKLFFGSGTQLSVL.